The next 16 T cell receptor beta chains were all read from a single sample in a study of OX40 agonist ivuxolimab in advanced cancers. The protocol was immunoSEQ multiplex PCR, while the TCRdb copy is restricted to in-frame clones and leaves out a portion. The sample lists 55,000 to 75,000 clones, about 90% occurring once. The sequenced sample was CD4+ or CD8+ T cells sorted from blood, obtained in a trial of the OX40 agonist ivuxolimab. Receptors were obtained from an adult with an advanced solid tumor such as melanoma, head and neck, liver or kidney cancer.

The rearrangement links TRBV7-2 to TRBJ1-5, with D perhaps matching TRBD1 (6 bases). Trimming removed 1 base at V and 7 bases at J, with 11 bases between. The CDR3 has 14 amino acids. CDR1 and CDR2 from the germline V gene are SGHTA and FQGNSA. CDR3 in DNA: TGTGCCAGCAGCTTAGGGGGGGCGGGACAGCCCCAGCATTTT. It yields the protein CASSLGGAGQPQHF.

This rearrangement joins TRBV10-1 to TRBJ1-6; 8 bases agree with TRBD1. The length of the CDR3 is 14 residues. Germline V gene data show CDR1 as WNHNN and CDR2 as SYGVQD (reference sequence). J was trimmed by 7 bases and V by 5 bases; bases with no gene match: 4. CDR3: CASSRDRLNSPLHF. The CDR3, as DNA: TGCGCCAGCAGTAGGGACAGGCTAAATTCACCCCTCCACTTT.

This chain connects TRBV2 to TRBJ2-1, with 8 nucleotides matching TRBD2. CDR1 and CDR2 from the germline V gene are SNHLY and FYNNEI. V dropped 8 bases and J dropped 10; count of bases not matched to a gene: 13. This CDR3 spans 14 amino acids. The CDR3 region has the DNA TGTGCCAGCGGAGAGCGGGGGCTCCGGAGGGAGCAGTTCTTC. Its protein product is CASGERGLRREQFF.

The gene calls are TRBV5-1 and TRBJ1-2, with 7 bases matching TRBD1. CDR1 is SGHRS and CDR2 is YFSETQ in the germline V gene. J lost 6 bases, V lost 0 bases, and 5 bases had no gene match. The CDR3 extends over 14 amino acids. The CDR3 nucleotides read TGCGCCAGCAGCTTGGGACAGGGAATAGATGGCTACACCTTC. Its translation is CASSLGQGIDGYTF.

The chain is built from TRBV6-8 and TRBJ1-2, with D unresolved. V gave up 8 bases and J gave up 9 bases, with 16 bases separating them. Germline CDR1 reads MNHGY; CDR2 reads SAAAGT. This CDR3 spans 12 amino acids. Here the CDR3 reads CASLSWLRSYTF. The CDR3 DNA reads TGTGCCAGCTTAAGTTGGCTGAGAAGCTACACCTTC.

The genes are TRBV7-9 and TRBJ2-5; the match to TRBD1 covers 7 bases. The CDR3 covers 13 residues. Germline V gives CDR1 SEHNR, CDR2 FQNEAQ (reference sequence). The V gene end was trimmed by 3 bases and the J gene end by 7 bases; junction bases not matched to a gene: 5. CDR3 sequence: CASSLTGLGTQYF. The DNA of the CDR3 is TGTGCCAGCAGCTTGACAGGGTTAGGGACCCAGTACTTC. Based on the CDR3 plus reference TRBV7-9 and TRBJ2-5, the full variable domain is DTGVSQNPRHKITKRGQNVTFRCDPISEHNRLYWYRQTLGQGPEFLTYFQNEAQLEKSRLLSDRFSAERPKGSFSTLEIQRTEQGDSAMYLCASSLTGLGTQYFGPGTRLLVL.

This rearrangement joins TRBV4-1 to TRBJ2-1; no definite D call. The CDR3 extends over 14 amino acids. V shed 6 bases and J shed 8 bases, with 17 bases lying between them. The germline V gene encodes CDR1 MGHRA and CDR2 YSYEKL. The CDR3 spells CASREGFAPDEQFF. Here the CDR3 DNA reads TGCGCCAGCAGGGAAGGCTTCGCCCCTGATGAGCAGTTCTTC.

Here the CDR3 reads CASSKQGVFYNSPLHF. Here the CDR3 DNA reads TGTGCCAGCAGTAAACAGGGGGTATTCTATAATTCACCCCTCCACTTT. The V gene is TRBV2, the J gene TRBJ1-6; TRBD1 matches at 8 bases. The CDR3 has 16 residues. Germline values: CDR1 SNHLY, CDR2 FYNNEI. The trim removed 5 bases at V and 3 bases at J, leaving 6 bases unmatched.

The V call is TRBV6-1, the J call TRBJ2-3; 8 bases match TRBD2. The CDR3 consists of 15 residues. Trimming removed 7 bases from V and 1 base from J; junction bases left unmatched: 7. Per germline, CDR1 MNHNS and CDR2 SASEGT. This chain's CDR3 is CASTTAGARTDTQYF. The CDR3 coding sequence is TGTGCCAGCACTACAGCGGGAGCTCGCACAGATACGCAGTATTTT.

This clone was seen more than once but under ten times. This chain connects TRBV30 to TRBJ1-5; a possible D gene is TRBD1 (5 bases). Trimming cost V 0 bases and J 3 bases, with 6 bases left between them. Germline V CDR1 and CDR2: GTSNPN, SVGIG (reference sequence). The CDR3 has 13 residues. CDR3 coding DNA: TGTGCCTGGAGTGTACAGGACAATCAGCCCCAGCATTTT. It is translated as CAWSVQDNQPQHF. Complete variable domain (other parts from reference TRBV30 and TRBJ1-5): SQTIHQWPATLVQPVGSPLSLECTVEGTSNPNLYWYRQAAGRGLQLLFYSVGIGQISSEVPQNLSASRPQDRQFILSSKKLLLSDSGFYLCAWSVQDNQPQHFGDGTRLSIL.

This clone was found once. This sequence joins TRBV19 and TRBJ2-5, with D hard to call. The CDR3 sequence is 13 residues long. The germline V and J ends were trimmed by 1 base and 2 bases, with 5 bases remaining between them. The V gene's germline CDR1 is LNHDA and CDR2 SQIVND (reference sequence). Written as DNA, the CDR3 is TGTGCCAGTAGTATAGGCCTACAAGAGACCCAGTACTTC. Translating it yields CASSIGLQETQYF.

The rearrangement links TRBV10-3 to TRBJ2-6, with D tentatively TRBD1 (6 bases). Germline V gene data show CDR1 as ENHRY and CDR2 as SYGVKD. V lost 6 bases and J lost 1, with 10 bases in between. This CDR3 is 15 amino acids long. Here the CDR3 reads CAISATGSGANVLTF. CDR3 nucleotide sequence: TGTGCCATCAGCGCTACAGGGTCTGGGGCCAACGTCCTGACTTTC.

The gene calls are TRBV5-5 and TRBJ2-2; D may be TRBD2 (5 bases). Deletions cut 0 bases from V and 13 bases from J, with 13 bases between. This CDR3 comprises 13 residues. Germline V gives CDR1 SGHKS, CDR2 YYEKEE (reference sequence). This chain's CDR3 is CASSLAPPEALFF. The CDR3 DNA reads TGTGCCAGCAGCTTGGCGCCTCCGGAGGCGCTGTTTTTT.

This clone has only a few counts. The genes are TRBV2 and TRBJ2-7; D gene ambiguous. Trimming stripped 6 bases from V and 2 bases from J, with 5 bases between. This CDR3 is 11 amino acids long. Germline V gene data show CDR1 as SNHLY and CDR2 as FYNNEI. CDR3 sequence reads: CASSAAYEQYF. The CDR3 region has the DNA TGTGCCAGCAGCGCCGCCTACGAGCAGTACTTC.

The V and J genes are TRBV19 and TRBJ1-6; D may be TRBD1 (5 bases). Trimming cost V 6 bases and J 0 bases, with 18 bases left between them. Germline CDR1 reads LNHDA; CDR2 reads SQIVND (reference sequence). CDR3 size: 18 residues. The CDR3 DNA reads TGTGCCAGTAGCAGCCCCCCCGGGACCTCCTCCTATAATTCACCCCTCCACTTT. As protein: CASSSPPGTSSYNSPLHF. Full variable domain (outside the CDR3, taken from reference TRBV19 and TRBJ1-6): DGGITQSPKYLFRKEGQNVTLSCEQNLNHDAMYWYRQDPGQGLRLIYYSQIVNDFQKGDIAEGYSVSREKKESFPLTVTSAQKNPTAFYLCASSSPPGTSSYNSPLHFGNGTRLTVT.

V gene TRBV23-1 combines with J gene TRBJ1-3; perhaps TRBD1 as D (6 bases). TRBV23-1 carries the ORF label, with uncertain function. The V end was cut by 0 bases, the J end by 4 bases, with 22 bases between. The length of the CDR3 is 19 residues. CDR3 DNA sequence: TGCGCCAGCAGTCAATCTCCGGGACGCAGGGGACCAAGCGGAAACACCATATATTTT. This codes for CASSQSPGRRGPSGNTIYF.